These 26 T cell receptor beta chains were sequenced from one sample in a study of blood T cell repertoires in COVID-19. This table comes from immunoSEQ multiplex PCR, and its TCRdb copy is limited to in-frame clones, with some not included. The sample consists of approximately 65,000 clones, about 94% of them appearing once. The sequenced sample consisted of peripheral blood. These receptors were collected from a man in his 70s with active COVID-19.

The chain joins TRBV28 to TRBJ1-2; D is perhaps TRBD1 (5 bases). CDR1 is MDHEN and CDR2 is SYDVKM in the germline V gene. V gave up 2 bases and J gave up 8 bases, with 9 bases separating them. The CDR3 spans 12 residues. CDR3 sequence (DNA): TGTGCCAGCAGTTTACCCGGGGGGGGCTACACCTTC. It translates to CASSLPGGGYTF.

The CDR3 is CASSQDRTGYSGNTIYF. CDR3 DNA sequence: TGCGCCAGCAGCCAAGATCGTACAGGATACTCTGGAAACACCATATATTTT. V usage is TRBV4-1 and J usage is TRBJ1-3, with a tentative D call TRBD1 (5 bases). Trimming left V 0 bases short and J 0 bases short, with 12 bases between. Germline CDR1 reads MGHRA; CDR2 reads YSYEKL. The CDR3 covers 17 residues.

The sample holds one count of this clone. The chain employs TRBV28 and TRBJ1-5, with 7 positions matching TRBD1. V lost 3 bases to trimming and J lost 4 bases; unmatched junction nucleotides: 6. Germline V gene data show CDR1 as MDHEN and CDR2 as SYDVKM. The CDR3 spans 15 residues. The CDR3 loop is CASSLMGQSNQPQHF. DNA of the CDR3: TGTGCCAGCAGTTTGATGGGACAGAGTAATCAGCCCCAGCATTTT.

The chain uses TRBV20-1 and TRBJ2-7; 7 bases are shared with TRBD2. Germline CDR1 DFQATT, CDR2 SNEGSKA (reference sequence). The CDR3 totals 11 residues. The trim removed 3 bases at V and 9 bases at J, leaving 5 bases unmatched. The CDR3: CSASAGVGQYV. The CDR3 nucleotides are TGCAGTGCTAGTGCGGGGGTCGGGCAGTACGTC.

This clone was detected only a few times. The rearrangement joins TRBV6-5 to TRBJ1-5; D might be TRBD1 (5 bases). CDR1 is MNHEY, CDR2 SVGAGI, per germline. The V and J ends lost 6 bases and 6 bases respectively, with 15 bases between them. This CDR3 has 14 amino acids. CDR3: CASRSGGGIQPQHF. The CDR3 nucleotides read TGTGCCAGCAGAAGTGGGGGGGGTATTCAGCCCCAGCATTTT.

This chain uses TRBV5-8 with TRBJ1-6; TRBD1 might be the D (5 bases). V was cut by 1 base and J by 8 bases, with 13 bases left in between. CDR3 length: 15 residues. CDR1 SGHTS and CDR2 YDEGEE come from the germline V gene. CDR3: CASSLRQGRHSPLHF. The CDR3 DNA is TGTGCCAGCAGCTTGAGGCAGGGTAGGCATTCACCCCTCCACTTT.

The chain combines TRBV14 with TRBJ2-7; perhaps TRBD2 as D (6 bases). The V gene's germline CDR1 is SGHDN and CDR2 FVKESK. V gave up 3 bases and J gave up 1 base, with 16 bases separating them. The CDR3 length is 16 residues. This CDR3 reads CASSQTGTRGSYEQYF. For the CDR3, the DNA is TGTGCCAGCAGCCAGACCGGGACTCGGGGTTCCTACGAGCAGTACTTC.

V is TRBV10-1 and J is TRBJ2-1, with D hard to call. Germline CDR1 and CDR2: WNHNN and SYGVQD (reference sequence). Trimming took off 4 bases at V and 7 bases at J, with 14 bases between the two ends. This CDR3 contains 14 residues. CDR3 in DNA: TGCGCCAGCAGTGTCTCAGGAATAACGAATGAGCAGTTCTTC. Its protein is CASSVSGITNEQFF.

The V gene is TRBV7-2, the J gene TRBJ2-7; D might be TRBD2 (5 bases). Germline CDR1 is SGHTA and CDR2 is FQGNSA. Trimming shortened V by 4 bases and J by 3 bases, and 13 bases separated the two germline ends. This CDR3 is 14 amino acids long. The CDR3 protein is CASSSSSGYYEQYF. The CDR3 DNA follows: TGTGCCAGCAGCTCATCGAGCGGCTACTACGAGCAGTACTTC.

This sequence joins TRBV3-1 (or the pseudogene TRBV3-2) and TRBJ1-5; D is unclear. This CDR3 is 14 amino acids long. Trimming cost V 5 bases and J 0 bases, with 8 bases left between them. The germline V gene encodes CDR1 LGHDT and CDR2 YNNKEL (reference sequence). CDR3 region: CASSYLNSNQPQHF. The CDR3 DNA reads TGTGCCAGCAGCTATCTAAATAGCAATCAGCCCCAGCATTTT.

The J gene is TRBJ2-2, the V gene TRBV20-1, with TRBD1 as a possible D gene (6 bases). The ends were cut back, 5 bases at V and 7 bases at J, with 8 bases in the middle. The germline CDR1 and CDR2 sequences are DFQATT and SNEGSKA (reference sequence). The CDR3 is made up of 11 amino acids. Written as DNA, the CDR3 is TGCAGTGCTGACAGGCTCGGGGAGCTGTTTTTT. This encodes CSADRLGELFF.

This clone was seen only a few times. The chain couples TRBV5-4 to TRBJ1-6; 9 bases map to TRBD1. Germline CDR1 reads SGHNT; CDR2 reads YYREEE (reference sequence). The CDR3 contains 15 residues. Unmatched junction bases numbered 11, after V lost 7 bases and J lost 9 bases. CDR3 sequence: CASGRDRGLFSPLHF. In DNA form, the CDR3 reads TGTGCCAGCGGACGAGACAGGGGGTTATTTTCACCCCTCCACTTT.

The chain recombines TRBV5-1 with TRBJ2-5; 8 bases fit TRBD2. The junction had 13 bases not matched to a gene; V was cut back by 4 bases and J by 5 bases. The germline V gene has CDR1 SGHRS and CDR2 YFSETQ. This CDR3 contains 16 residues. Written as DNA, the CDR3 is TGCGCCAGCAGCCGATACAACGGGGGGGCCGGGGAGACCCAGTACTTC. It yields the protein CASSRYNGGAGETQYF.

This chain connects TRBV7-3 to TRBJ2-7, with a tentative D call TRBD2 (7 bases). The CDR3 runs 13 residues. Between the trimmed V and J ends, which lost 2 bases and 7 bases, there was a span of 12 bases. CDR1 SGHTA and CDR2 FQGTGA come from the germline V gene. This chain's CDR3 is CASSLGRGAEQYF. Written as DNA, the CDR3 is TGTGCCAGCAGCTTAGGCCGGGGGGCGGAGCAGTACTTC.

The chain employs TRBV28 and TRBJ1-5; the D is unclear. The CDR3 has 14 amino acids. Germline V gene lookup returns CDR1 MDHEN and CDR2 SYDVKM. V lost 4 bases and J 1 base, leaving 8 bases between the germline ends. CDR3 coding DNA: TGTGCCAGCAGTTGGAGGGCCAGCAATCAGCCCCAGCATTTT. Its protein product is CASSWRASNQPQHF.

The DNA of the CDR3 is TGCAGCGTTCTACAGGGCGATCGAACTGAAGCTTTCTTT. This encodes CSVLQGDRTEAFF. The V gene is TRBV29-1, the J gene TRBJ1-1; possible D gene TRBD1, 6 bases. V was cut by 5 bases and J by 5 bases, with 15 bases left in between. CDR1 SQVTM and CDR2 ANQGSEA come from the germline V gene. This CDR3 is built from 13 residues. Combining the CDR3 with reference TRBV29-1 and TRBJ1-1 gives the whole variable domain SAVISQKPSRDICQRGTSLTIQCQVDSQVTMMFWYRQQPGQSLTLIATANQGSEATYESGFVIDKFPISRPNLTFSTLTVSNMSPEDSSIYLCSVLQGDRTEAFFGQGTRLTVV.

This clone was counted at least ten times. The chain uses TRBV21-1 and TRBJ1-6; the tabulated D call, TRBD1, remains unverified against the DNA. TRBV21-1 is assigned pseudogene status. This CDR3 region has 18 residues. The CDR3 region is CASSKFGPKSSYNSPLHF. The CDR3, as DNA: TGTGCCAGCAGCAAATTTGGGCCTAAAAGCTCCTATAATTCACCCCTCCACTTT.

This chain links TRBV28 with TRBJ2-2; 9 bases align to TRBD1. The CDR3 contains 13 residues. CDR1 MDHEN and CDR2 SYDVKM come from the germline V gene. With 8 bases clipped from V and 3 bases from J, the junction kept 1 base outside the gene matches. CDR3 in amino acids: CASGQGYTGELFF. The CDR3 coding sequence is TGTGCCAGCGGACAGGGGTACACCGGGGAGCTGTTTTTT.

This clone was counted a few times. The chain carries TRBV3-1 (or the pseudogene TRBV3-2) and TRBJ2-2; 8 positions match TRBD2. Germline V CDR1 and CDR2: LGHDT, YNNKEL (reference sequence). The junction had 7 bases not matched to a gene; V was cut back by 6 bases and J by 7 bases. CDR3 size: 14 residues. The CDR3 DNA reads as TGTGCCAGCAGTCGCGGCAGCGGGGGCGGGGAGCTGTTTTTT. Translated: CASSRGSGGGELFF.

The CDR3 loop is CASSESGGDYGYTF. The CDR3 nucleotides read TGTGCCAGCAGTGAATCAGGGGGCGACTATGGCTACACCTTC. The genes are TRBV25-1 and TRBJ1-2; TRBD1 aligns across 8 bases. This CDR3 is 14 amino acids long. Germline V gene sequence: CDR1 MGHDK, CDR2 SYGVNS. The V gene end was trimmed by 1 base and the J gene end by 3 bases; junction bases not matched to a gene: 1.

The rearrangement uses TRBV5-1 and TRBJ1-6, with TRBD1 matching over 7 bases. Germline loops: CDR1 SGHRS, CDR2 YFSETQ. The CDR3 runs to 15 residues. Unmatched junction bases numbered 6, after V lost 4 bases and J lost 5 bases. The CDR3 nucleotides are TGCGCCAGCAGCCCGACGGGGACAGATAATTCACCCCTCCACTTT. Its protein is CASSPTGTDNSPLHF.

The chain employs TRBV5-1 and TRBJ1-5; D remains unclear. The CDR3 extends over 15 amino acids. The germline V gene encodes CDR1 SGHRS and CDR2 YFSETQ. V was pared by 0 bases and J by 4 bases, with 11 bases between. CDR3 loop: CASSLAGGGNQPQHF. In DNA, the CDR3 is TGCGCCAGCAGCTTGGCAGGAGGTGGGAATCAGCCCCAGCATTTT.

The CDR3 protein is CATSRRSSGPTDTQYF. The DNA of the CDR3 is TGTGCCACCAGCAGGAGGTCGAGCGGGCCCACAGATACGCAGTATTTT. The gene calls are TRBV15 and TRBJ2-3, with D possibly matching TRBD2 (6 bases). The CDR3 consists of 16 residues. Germline V gene data show CDR1 as LNHNV and CDR2 as YYDKDF (reference sequence). Trimming left V 3 bases short and J 2 bases short, with 15 bases between.

V is TRBV11-3 and J is TRBJ2-7; 8 nucleotides match TRBD1. The CDR3 extends over 16 amino acids. The junction had 12 bases not matched to a gene; V was cut back by 4 bases and J by 4 bases. Germline CDR1 and CDR2: SGHNT and YENEEA. CDR3 in amino acids: CASSSHGAGGVYEQYF. The CDR3 region has the DNA TGTGCCAGCAGCTCTCACGGGGCAGGGGGCGTTTACGAGCAGTACTTC. The entire variable domain, with the rest obtained from reference TRBV11-3 and TRBJ2-7, is as follows: EAGVVQSPRYKIIEKKQPVAFWCNPISGHNTLYWYLQNLGQGPELLIRYENEEAVDDSQLPKDRFSAERLKGVDSTLKIQPAELGDSAVYLCASSSHGAGGVYEQYFGPGTRLTVT.

The CDR3, as DNA: TGTGCCAGCGGGATAGCGGATACGCAGTATTTT. The encoded protein is CASGIADTQYF. The rearrangement uses TRBV12-3 or TRBV12-4 and TRBJ2-3, with D possibly being TRBD2 (5 bases). CDR3 length: 11 residues. Trimming removed 8 bases at V and 6 bases at J, with 9 bases between.

V and J are TRBV3-1 (or the pseudogene TRBV3-2) and TRBJ2-3; 9 bases are shared with TRBD1. J gave up 2 bases and V 3 bases, and 9 bases lay outside the gene matches. Germline CDR1 reads LGHDT; CDR2 reads YNNKEL (reference sequence). CDR3 length: 17 residues. In nucleotides, the CDR3 is TGTGCCAGCAGCCACGTATCGGGACAGGGTACCACAGATACGCAGTATTTT. It translates to CASSHVSGQGTTDTQYF.